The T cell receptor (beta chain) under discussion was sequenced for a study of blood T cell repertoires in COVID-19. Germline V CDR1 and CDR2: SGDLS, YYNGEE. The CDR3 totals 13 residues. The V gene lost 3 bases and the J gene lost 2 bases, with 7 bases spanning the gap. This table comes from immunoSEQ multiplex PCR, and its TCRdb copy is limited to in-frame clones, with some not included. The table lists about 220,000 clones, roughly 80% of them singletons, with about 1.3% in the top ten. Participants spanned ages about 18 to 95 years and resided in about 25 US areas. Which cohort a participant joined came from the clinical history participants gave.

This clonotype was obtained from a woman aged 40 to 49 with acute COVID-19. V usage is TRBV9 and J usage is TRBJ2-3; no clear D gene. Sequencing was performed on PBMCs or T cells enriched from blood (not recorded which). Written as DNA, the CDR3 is TGTGCCAGCAGCGAAGCTCCCACAGATACGCAGTATTTT. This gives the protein CASSEAPTDTQYF.